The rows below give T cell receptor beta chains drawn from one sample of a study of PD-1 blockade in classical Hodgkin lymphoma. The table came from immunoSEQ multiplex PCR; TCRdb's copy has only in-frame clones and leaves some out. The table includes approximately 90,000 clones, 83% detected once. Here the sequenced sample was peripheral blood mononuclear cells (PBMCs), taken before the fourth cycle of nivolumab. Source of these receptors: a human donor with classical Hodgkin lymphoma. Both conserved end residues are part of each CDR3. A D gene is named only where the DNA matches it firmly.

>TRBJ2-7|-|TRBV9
CASSVGQGTYEQYF
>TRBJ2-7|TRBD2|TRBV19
CASSISGLATYEQYF
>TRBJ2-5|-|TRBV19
CASSLNQETQYF
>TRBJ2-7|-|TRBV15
CATSRTIGYEQYF
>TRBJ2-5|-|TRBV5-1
CASSPDGSQETQYF
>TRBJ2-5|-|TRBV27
CASSIQVQQETQYF
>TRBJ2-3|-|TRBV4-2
CASSQDPGVGSRDTQYF
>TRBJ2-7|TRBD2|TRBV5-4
CASSPSGRPEQYF
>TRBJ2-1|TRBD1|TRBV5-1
CASSPGTVSNLGNEQFF
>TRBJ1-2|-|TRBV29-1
CSVGSDYGYTF
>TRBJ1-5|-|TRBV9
CASSAGVNQPQHF